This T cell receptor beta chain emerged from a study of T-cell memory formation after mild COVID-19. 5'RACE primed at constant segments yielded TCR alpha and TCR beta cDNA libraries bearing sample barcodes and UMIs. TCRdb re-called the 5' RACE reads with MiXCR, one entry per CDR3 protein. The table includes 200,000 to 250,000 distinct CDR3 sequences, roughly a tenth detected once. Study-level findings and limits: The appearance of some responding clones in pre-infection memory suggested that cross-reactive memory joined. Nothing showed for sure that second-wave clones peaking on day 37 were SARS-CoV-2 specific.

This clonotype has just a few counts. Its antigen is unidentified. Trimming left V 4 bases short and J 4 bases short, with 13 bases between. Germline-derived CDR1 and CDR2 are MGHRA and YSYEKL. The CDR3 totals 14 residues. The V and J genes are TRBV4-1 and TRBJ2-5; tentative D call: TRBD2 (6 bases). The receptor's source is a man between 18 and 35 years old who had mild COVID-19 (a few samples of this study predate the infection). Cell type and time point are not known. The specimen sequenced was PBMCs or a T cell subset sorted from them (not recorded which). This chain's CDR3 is CASSRPTRRETQYF. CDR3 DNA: TGCGCCAGCAGCCGCCCGACTAGAAGAGAGACCCAGTACTTC.